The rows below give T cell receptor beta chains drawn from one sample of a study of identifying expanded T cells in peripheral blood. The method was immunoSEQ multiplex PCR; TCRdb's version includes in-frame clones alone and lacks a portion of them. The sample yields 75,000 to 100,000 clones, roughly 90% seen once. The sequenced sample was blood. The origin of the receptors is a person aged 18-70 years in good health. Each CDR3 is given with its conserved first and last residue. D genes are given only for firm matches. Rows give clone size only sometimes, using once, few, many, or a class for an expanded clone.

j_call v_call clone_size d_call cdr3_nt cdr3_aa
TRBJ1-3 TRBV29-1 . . TGCAGCGTTGGGTCCGGGGGAAACACCATATATTTT CSVGSGGNTIYF
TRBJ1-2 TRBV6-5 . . TGTGCCAGCTCGACCATAATAGGGGACCGGGGGGGCTACACCTTC CASSTIIGDRGGYTF
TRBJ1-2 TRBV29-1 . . TGCAGCGCGCTACAGATGTCTGACAGAGCTAACTATGGCTACACCTTC CSALQMSDRANYGYTF
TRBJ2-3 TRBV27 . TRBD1 TGTGCCAGCAGTTTATCTCCGACAGGGGTAGATACGCAGTATTTT CASSLSPTGVDTQYF
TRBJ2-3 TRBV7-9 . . TGTGCCAGCAGCTTTGGGGGGAATACGCAGTATTTT CASSFGGNTQYF
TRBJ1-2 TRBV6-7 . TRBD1 TGTGCCAGCAGGTACCACAGGGGAGATAAAAACTATGGCTACACCTTC CASRYHRGDKNYGYTF
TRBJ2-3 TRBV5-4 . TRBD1 TGTGCCAGCAGCCGGGGACAGGGGGATGTAGATACGCAGTATTTT CASSRGQGDVDTQYF
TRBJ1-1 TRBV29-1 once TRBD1 TGCAGCGTTCATACAGGGGTAATTGAAGCTTTCTTT CSVHTGVIEAFF
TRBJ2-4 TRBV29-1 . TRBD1 TGCAGCGCCACCCCGGCAGGGACAGGGGGCAAAAACATTCAGTACTTC CSATPAGTGGKNIQYF
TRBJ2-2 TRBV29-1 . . TGCAGCGTTGACGGACCGACAGCCGGGGAGCTGTTTTTT CSVDGPTAGELFF
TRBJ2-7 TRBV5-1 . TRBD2 TGCGCCAGCAGCTTGACTAGCGGGAGTTACTACGAGCAGTACTTC CASSLTSGSYYEQYF
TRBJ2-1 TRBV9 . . TGTGCCAGCAGCGAAGCGGACAGCTCCTACAATGAGCAGTTCTTC CASSEADSSYNEQFF
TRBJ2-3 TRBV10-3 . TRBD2 TGTGCCATCCGTAGCGGGGGGTCCGGAGATACGCAGTATTTT CAIRSGGSGDTQYF
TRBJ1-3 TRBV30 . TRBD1 TGTGCCTGGGGGGGCACAGGGGGCGTCGGAAACACCATATATTTT CAWGGTGGVGNTIYF
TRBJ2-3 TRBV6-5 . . TGTGCCAGCAGTTACTCGGGGGGGCGAATTCCAGATACGCAGTATTTT CASSYSGGRIPDTQYF
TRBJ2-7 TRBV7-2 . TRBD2 TGTGCCAGCAGCTTAGGGACTAGCGGGAGGTCTGGCGAGCAGTACTTC CASSLGTSGRSGEQYF
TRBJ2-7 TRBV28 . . TGTGCCAGCAGTCTTGACTACGAGCAGTACTTC CASSLDYEQYF
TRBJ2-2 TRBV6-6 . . TGTGCCAGCATGTCCGGAGCCGGGACACGCACCGGGGAGCTGTTTTTT CASMSGAGTRTGELFF
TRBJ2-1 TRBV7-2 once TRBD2 TGTGCCAGCAGCCCGTCCGGGACTAGTCGGGGGAATGAGCAGTTCTTC CASSPSGTSRGNEQFF
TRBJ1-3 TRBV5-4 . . TGTGCCAGCAGCTTTGCGGACTCGTCTCGAAACACCATATATTTT CASSFADSSRNTIYF
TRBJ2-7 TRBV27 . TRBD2 TGTGCCAGCAGGCGGGACTATAGTTACGAGCAGTACTTC CASRRDYSYEQYF
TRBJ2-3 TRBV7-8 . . TGTGCCAGCAGCACCAAGCGGAGCACAGATACGCAGTATTTT CASSTKRSTDTQYF
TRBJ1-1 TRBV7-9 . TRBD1 TGTGCCAGCAGCTCTATGACAGGGGGCACTGAAGCTTTCTTT CASSSMTGGTEAFF
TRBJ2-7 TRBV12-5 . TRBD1 TGTGCTAGTGGTTTGGTACAGGGGCACTCCTACGAGCAGTACTTC CASGLVQGHSYEQYF
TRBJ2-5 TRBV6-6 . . TGTGCCAGCACTGCGGGTTCAGAGACCCAGTACTTC CASTAGSETQYF
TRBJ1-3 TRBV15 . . TGTGCCACCAGCAGACAGGGATCTGGAAACACCATATATTTT CATSRQGSGNTIYF
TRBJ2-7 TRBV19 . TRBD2 TGTGCCAGTAGGTTTAGCGGGGGGACTGCCTACGAGCAGTACTTC CASRFSGGTAYEQYF
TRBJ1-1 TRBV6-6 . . TGTGCCAGCAGTTACTCGAGCTCTGGTAGAGCTTTCTTT CASSYSSSGRAFF
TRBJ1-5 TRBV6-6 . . TGTGCCAGCAGGGGGGAGGACGCGGGTCAGCCCCAGCATTTT CASRGEDAGQPQHF
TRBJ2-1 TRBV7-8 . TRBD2 TGTGCCAGCAGCACCTACGGTAGCGGGATTAGGGATGAGCAGTTCTTC CASSTYGSGIRDEQFF
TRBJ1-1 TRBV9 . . TGTGCCAGCAGCGTAGGGCGGGGAGTAGGTGAAGCTTTCTTT CASSVGRGVGEAFF
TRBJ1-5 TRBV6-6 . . TGTGCCAGCAGTTACTTACAGGGTCAGCCCCAGCATTTT CASSYLQGQPQHF
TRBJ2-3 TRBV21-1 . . TGTGCCAGCAGCGTAATAGGGGATACGCAGTATTTT CASSVIGDTQYF
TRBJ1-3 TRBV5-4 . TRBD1 TGTGCCAGCAGTAAGGACAGGGTCTCTGGAAACACCATATATTTT CASSKDRVSGNTIYF
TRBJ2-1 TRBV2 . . TGTGCCAGCAGTGGGATCAGGGCCGGACTTTACAATGAGCAGTTCTTC CASSGIRAGLYNEQFF
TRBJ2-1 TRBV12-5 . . TGTGCTAGTGGCCCCTTGGGAGCTAATGAGCAGTTCTTC CASGPLGANEQFF
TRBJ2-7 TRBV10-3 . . TGTGCCATCAGTCGGGACACCTTATCCTACGAGCAGTACTTC CAISRDTLSYEQYF
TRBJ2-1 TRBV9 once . TGTGCCAGCAGCGTGTGGGTGGGATCTGCGCAGGGTGAGCAGTTCTTC CASSVWVGSAQGEQFF
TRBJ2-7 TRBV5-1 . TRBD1 TGCGCCAGCCGCCCCACAGGGGGACTCTCCTACGAGCAGTACTTC CASRPTGGLSYEQYF
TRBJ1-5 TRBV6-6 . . TGTGCCAGCAGTTACTCGGGAGTAGAAGGGCAGCCCCAGCATTTT CASSYSGVEGQPQHF